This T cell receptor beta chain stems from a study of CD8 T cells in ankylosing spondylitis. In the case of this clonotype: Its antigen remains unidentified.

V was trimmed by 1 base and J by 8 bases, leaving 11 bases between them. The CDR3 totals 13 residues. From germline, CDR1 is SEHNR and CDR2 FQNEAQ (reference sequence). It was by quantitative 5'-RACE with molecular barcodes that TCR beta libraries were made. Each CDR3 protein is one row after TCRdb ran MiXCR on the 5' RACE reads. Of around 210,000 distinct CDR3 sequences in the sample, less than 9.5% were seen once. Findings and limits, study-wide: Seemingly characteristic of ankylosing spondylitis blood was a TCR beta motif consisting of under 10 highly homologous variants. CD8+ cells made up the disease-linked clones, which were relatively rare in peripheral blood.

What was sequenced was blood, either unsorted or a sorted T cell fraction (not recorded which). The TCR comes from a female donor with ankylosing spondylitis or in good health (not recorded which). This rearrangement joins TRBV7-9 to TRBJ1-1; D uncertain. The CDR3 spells CASSLGPNGEAFF. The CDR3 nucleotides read TGTGCCAGCAGCTTAGGCCCCAACGGGGAAGCTTTCTTT.